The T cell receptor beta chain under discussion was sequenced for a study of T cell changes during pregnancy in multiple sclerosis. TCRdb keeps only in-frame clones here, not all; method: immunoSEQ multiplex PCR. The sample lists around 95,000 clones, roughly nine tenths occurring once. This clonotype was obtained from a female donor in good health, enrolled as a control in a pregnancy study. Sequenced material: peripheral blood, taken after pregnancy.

The CDR3 reads CASSSHQGFSEYGYTF. For the CDR3, the DNA is TGTGCCAGCAGTTCACACCAGGGGTTTTCAGAGTATGGCTACACCTTC. The rearrangement uses TRBV6-6 and TRBJ1-2, with D tentatively TRBD1 (6 bases). Germline V gives CDR1 MNHNY, CDR2 SVGAGI (reference sequence). Deletions cut 4 bases from V and 5 bases from J, with 20 bases between. The CDR3 extends over 16 amino acids.